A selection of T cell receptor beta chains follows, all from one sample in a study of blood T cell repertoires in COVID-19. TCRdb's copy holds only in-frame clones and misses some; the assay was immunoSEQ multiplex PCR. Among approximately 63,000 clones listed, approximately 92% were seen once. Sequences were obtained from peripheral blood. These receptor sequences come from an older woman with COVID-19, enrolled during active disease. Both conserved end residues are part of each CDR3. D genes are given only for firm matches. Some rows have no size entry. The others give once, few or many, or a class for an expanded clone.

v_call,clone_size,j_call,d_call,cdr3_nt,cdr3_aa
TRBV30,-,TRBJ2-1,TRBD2,TGTGCCTGGGGAGGGATGCGGGAGATCTTGAATGAGCAGTTCTTC,CAWGGMREILNEQFF
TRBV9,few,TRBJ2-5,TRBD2,TGTGCCAGCAGCGTAGATCCGCTAGCGGGACTTCAAGAGACCCAGTACTTC,CASSVDPLAGLQETQYF
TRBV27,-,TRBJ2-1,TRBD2,TGTGCCAGCAGCGGAGGGCTAGCGGGATACAATGAGCAGTTCTTC,CASSGGLAGYNEQFF
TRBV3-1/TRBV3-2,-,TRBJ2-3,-,TGTGCCAGCAGCCAAGTAGCAGATACGCAGTATTTT,CASSQVADTQYF
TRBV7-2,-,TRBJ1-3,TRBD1,TGTGCCAGCAGCTTCCGGGACAGCTCTGGAAACACCATATATTTT,CASSFRDSSGNTIYF
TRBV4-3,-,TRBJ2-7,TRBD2,TGCGCCAGCAGCCAATCCACCGGGACTAGCGCCCTGAGGGAGCAGTACTTC,CASSQSTGTSALREQYF
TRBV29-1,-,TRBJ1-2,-,TGCAGCGCCCTAGGCCGGGGGGAGGACTATGGCTACACCTTC,CSALGRGEDYGYTF
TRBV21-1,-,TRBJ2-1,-,TGTGCCAGCAGCAGCAGGGGCGGCTATGAGCAGTTCTTC,CASSSRGGYEQFF
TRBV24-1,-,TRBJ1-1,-,TGTGCCAGCTCGGGACATCAGAACACTGAAGCTTTCTTT,CASSGHQNTEAFF
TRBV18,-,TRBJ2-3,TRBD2,TGTGCCAGCTCACCCCGCCCCGCGAGCGGGGGCACAGATACGCAGTATTTT,CASSPRPASGGTDTQYF